What follows are 17 T cell receptor beta chains derived from one specimen sequenced in a study of response to subunit inactivated influenza vaccine. TCRdb independently ran MiXCR on the RT-PCR reads; one entry per CDR3 protein. The table shows more than 700,000 distinct CDR3 sequences, with less than 25% occurring only once. The sample here was PBMCs from blood, taken around 5 days after vaccination. These receptors all come from a man between 45 and 60 years old who received an inactivated influenza vaccine.

This clonotype was seen only a few times. The chain uses TRBV6-1 and TRBJ1-2, with TRBD1 matching 9 bases. Unmatched junction bases numbered 8, after V lost 5 bases and J lost 4 bases. Germline V gene data show CDR1 as MNHNS and CDR2 as SASEGT. The CDR3 has 15 residues. The CDR3 sequence is CASSRGTGFFYGYTF. In nucleotides, the CDR3 is TGTGCCAGCAGTCGAGGGACAGGGTTCTTCTATGGCTACACCTTC.

In nucleotides, the CDR3 is TGTGCCAGCAGTTTAATTCCCGGGACTCGTAATTCACCCCTCCACTTT. It encodes CASSLIPGTRNSPLHF. The J gene is TRBJ1-6, the V gene TRBV6-2 or TRBV6-3; tentatively, D is TRBD1 (5 bases). CDR1 MNHEY and CDR2 SVGEGT come from the germline V gene. CDR3 length: 16 amino acids. Trimming took off 4 bases at V and 6 bases at J, with 16 bases between the two ends.

A few counts support this clonotype. The V gene is TRBV12-3 or TRBV12-4, the J gene TRBJ2-5, with TRBD2 matching 9 bases. The ends lost 0 bases at V and 4 bases at J; junction bases unmatched: 6. The CDR3 consists of 16 residues. CDR3 bases: TGTGCCAGCAGTTTAGCCGGAGCGGGGGGTGCAGAGACCCAGTACTTC. This codes for CASSLAGAGGAETQYF.

This rearrangement joins TRBV7-9 to TRBJ2-3; possible D gene TRBD2, 6 bases. V lost 11 bases to trimming and J lost 6 bases, with 24 bases between them. The germline V gene has CDR1 SEHNR and CDR2 FQNEAQ (reference sequence). The CDR3 extends over 15 amino acids. The CDR3 DNA is TGTGCCTGCGGGGACTTTAGGAGGCTATCCGATACGCAGTATTTT. Protein: CACGDFRRLSDTQYF.

This clonotype showed up just a few times. The chain is built from TRBV20-1 and TRBJ1-5, with a possible D match to TRBD1 (5 bases). V lost 3 bases, J lost 4 bases, and 7 bases lay in between. Germline CDR1 reads DFQATT; CDR2 reads SNEGSKA (reference sequence). This CDR3 has 12 residues. The CDR3 spells CSASAGNQPQHF. Here the CDR3 DNA reads TGCAGTGCTAGCGCAGGGAATCAGCCCCAGCATTTT.

The V and J genes are TRBV10-3 and TRBJ2-3, with 9 bases identical to TRBD2. J gave up 0 bases and V 4 bases, and 5 bases lay outside the gene matches. The CDR3 contains 16 residues. In germline, CDR1 is ENHRY, CDR2 SYGVKD. CDR3 DNA: TGTGCCATCAGTGTCAGCGGGGGGACTAGCACAGATACGCAGTATTTT. This gives the protein CAISVSGGTSTDTQYF.

This clonotype was observed a few times. The chain joins TRBV12-3 or TRBV12-4 to TRBJ2-6; D gene uncertain. The CDR3 consists of 11 residues. The ends were cut back, 5 bases at V and 8 bases at J, with 4 bases in the middle. This CDR3 is CASSVSNVLTF. The CDR3, as DNA: TGTGCCAGCAGTGTTTCCAACGTCCTGACTTTC.

This clonotype was picked up a small number of times. This chain joins TRBV19 and TRBJ1-1, with 10 bases lining up with TRBD1. Germline values: CDR1 LNHDA, CDR2 SQIVND (reference sequence). This CDR3 has 17 residues. After removal of 6 bases from V and 6 bases from J, the junction contained 16 bases not matched to a gene. CDR3 sequence reads: CASRLWDRGGRGPEAFF. In DNA form, the CDR3 reads TGTGCCAGTAGACTTTGGGACAGGGGCGGACGGGGACCTGAAGCTTTCTTT.

The chain carries TRBV20-1 and TRBJ2-7; 10 positions agree with TRBD1. Trimming cost V 6 bases and J 4 bases; bases outside gene matches: 6. The CDR3 sequence is 13 residues long. Germline V gene lookup returns CDR1 DFQATT and CDR2 SNEGSKA (reference sequence). In nucleotides, the CDR3 is TGCAGTGCAGGGGGGGACAGGGGATACGAGCAGTACTTC. Protein: CSAGGDRGYEQYF.

The genes are TRBV7-8 and TRBJ1-6, with 7 nucleotides matching TRBD1. Germline CDR1 reads SGHVS; CDR2 reads FQNEAQ. This CDR3 has 14 amino acids. V trimming: 4 bases; J trimming: 9 bases; junction bases outside the gene matches: 6. CDR3 sequence reads: CASSSDRVGSPLHF. CDR3 sequence (DNA): TGTGCCAGCAGCTCTGACAGGGTGGGTTCACCCCTCCACTTT. Full variable domain (remainder filled in from reference TRBV7-8 and TRBJ1-6): GAGVSQSPRYKVAKRGQDVALRCDPISGHVSLFWYQQALGQGPEFLTYFQNEAQLDKSGLPSDRFFAERPEGSVSTLKIQRTQQEDSAVYLCASSSDRVGSPLHFGNGTRLTVT.

The chain is built from TRBV20-1 and TRBJ1-1; maybe TRBD1 (6 bases). Trimming pared 4 bases from V and 4 bases from J, leaving 19 bases between. This CDR3 comprises 15 residues. In germline, CDR1 is DFQATT, CDR2 SNEGSKA (reference sequence). Here the CDR3 reads CSATDGGAGGTEAFF. The DNA for the CDR3 is TGCAGTGCTACTGACGGGGGGGCTGGGGGCACTGAAGCTTTCTTT.

The chain uses TRBV6-1 and TRBJ2-2, with TRBD1 as a possible D gene (5 bases). Germline assignment: CDR1 MNHNS and CDR2 SASEGT. This CDR3 is built from 15 residues. V lost 3 bases to trimming and J lost 0 bases, with 8 bases between them. The CDR3 reads CASSDWTPNTGELFF. The CDR3 nucleotides read TGTGCCAGCAGTGACTGGACACCGAACACCGGGGAGCTGTTTTTT.

This clonotype has a handful of counts. This rearrangement joins TRBV5-1 to TRBJ1-5; TRBD1 aligns across 7 bases. Trimming cost V 2 bases and J 6 bases; bases outside gene matches: 5. This CDR3 region has 14 residues. Per the germline V gene, CDR1 is SGHRS and CDR2 is YFSETQ. For the CDR3, the DNA is TGCGCCAGCAGCTTAACAGGGGCTTCTCAGCCCCAGCATTTT. Amino acid sequence: CASSLTGASQPQHF.

In its sample, this clonotype was seen once. The genes are TRBV3-1 and TRBJ2-1; perhaps TRBD2 as D (6 bases). Looked up from germline, CDR1 is LGHDT and CDR2 is YNNKEL (reference sequence). Between the trimmed V and J ends, which lost 7 bases and 9 bases, there was a span of 13 bases. This CDR3 spans 12 amino acids. Written as DNA, the CDR3 is TGTGCCAGCACCTCCGTCGGGGGTGAGCAGTTCTTC. It is translated as CASTSVGGEQFF.

The J gene is TRBJ2-3, the V gene TRBV7-2, with D possibly TRBD2 on 6 matching bases. CDR1 and CDR2 from the germline V gene are SGHTA and FQGNSA. Between the trimmed V and J ends, which lost 5 bases and 5 bases, there was a span of 17 bases. The CDR3 contains 15 residues. CDR3 protein: CASSPNAGRGDTQYF. The CDR3 DNA sequence: TGTGCCAGCAGCCCGAATGCGGGGCGTGGAGATACGCAGTATTTT.

This sequence joins TRBV6-4 and TRBJ1-2, with 8 bases that match TRBD1. The V segment lost 4 bases and the J segment 8 bases; nucleotides outside the gene matches: 12. CDR3 size: 15 residues. CDR1 is MRHNA and CDR2 is SNTAGT in the germline V gene. CDR3 in DNA: TGTGCCAGCAGTGTTGGGACCGGGACAGGAAACGGCTACACCTTC. Amino acid sequence: CASSVGTGTGNGYTF.

This clonotype was seen more than once but under ten times. The rearrangement uses TRBV7-9 and TRBJ2-1; no firm D call. The germline V gene has CDR1 SEHNR and CDR2 FQNEAQ (reference sequence). The CDR3 has 13 amino acids. With 2 bases removed from V and 5 bases from J, the gap between germline ends came to 7 bases. The CDR3, as DNA: TGTGCCAGCAGCTTAATTCGAAACAATGAGCAGTTCTTC. Its translation is CASSLIRNNEQFF.